This T cell receptor (beta chain) derives from a study of blood T cell repertoires in COVID-19. Clones were read by immunoSEQ multiplex PCR, and TCRdb kept only the in-frame ones, dropping some. The sample comprises 150,000 or so clones, roughly 90% of which are singletons, and approximately 3.7% rests with the top ten. The ends were cut back, 0 bases at V and 4 bases at J, with 13 bases in the middle. The CDR3 covers 15 residues. Germline assignment: CDR1 SGHKS and CDR2 YYEKEE (reference sequence). V gene TRBV5-5 combines with J gene TRBJ1-1, with D possibly matching TRBD1 (6 bases). The TCR originated in a woman aged 40 to 50 who had been exposed to COVID-19. Source material: PBMCs or T cells enriched from blood (not recorded which). For the CDR3, the DNA is TGTGCCAGCAGCTTGGTAGGTGGGGGGGCCACTGAAGCTTTCTTT. Amino acids: CASSLVGGGATEAFF. Supplemented by reference TRBV5-5 and TRBJ1-1, the full variable domain reads DAGVTQSPTHLIKTRGQQVTLRCSPISGHKSVSWYQQVLGQGPQFIFQYYEKEERGRGNFPDRFSARQFPNYSSELNVNALLLGDSALYLCASSLVGGGATEAFFGQGTRLTVV.